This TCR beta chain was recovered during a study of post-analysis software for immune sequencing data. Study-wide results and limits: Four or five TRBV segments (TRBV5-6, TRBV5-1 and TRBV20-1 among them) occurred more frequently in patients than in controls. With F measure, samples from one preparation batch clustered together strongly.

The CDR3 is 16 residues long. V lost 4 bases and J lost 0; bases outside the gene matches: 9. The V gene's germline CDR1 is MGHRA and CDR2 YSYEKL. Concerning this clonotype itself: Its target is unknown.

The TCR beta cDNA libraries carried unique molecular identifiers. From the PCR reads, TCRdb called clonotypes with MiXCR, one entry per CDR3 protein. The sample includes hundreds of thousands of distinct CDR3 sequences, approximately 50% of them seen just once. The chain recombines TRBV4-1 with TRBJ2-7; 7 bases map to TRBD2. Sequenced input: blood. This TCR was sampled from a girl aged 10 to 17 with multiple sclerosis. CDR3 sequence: CASSPSVGGSSYEQYF. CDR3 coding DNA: TGCGCCAGCAGCCCCTCGGTCGGGGGGTCCTCCTACGAGCAGTACTTC.